The present TCR beta chain was sequenced within a study of T cell clonality in common variable immunodeficiency. Study-wide findings and caveats: Compared with healthy controls, CVID subjects showed increased TCRbeta clonality, mostly in about a third.

This clone was recorded at least ten times. The antigen is unknown. The CDR3 is cut off 3 residues early in the read; its end comes from the germline J gene. Assay: immunoSEQ multiplex PCR; the TCRdb copy retains only in-frame clones and omits some. Singletons are absent from the sample, which has about 52,000 clones. Looked up from germline, CDR1 is SGHTA and CDR2 is FQGNSA. This CDR3 has 15 amino acids. V was clipped by 3 bases and J by 0 bases, with 8 bases between them. The sample comprised peripheral blood mononuclear cells. This receptor was obtained from a person aged 18 to 70 in good health. The chain carries TRBV7-2 and TRBJ1-4; D not resolved. Incomplete CDR3 DNA: TGTGCCAGCAGCTTGGTGGCAGCAACTAATGAAAAA. Residues: CASSLVAATNEK. The whole CDR3 sequence reads CASSLVAATNEKLFF.